The T cell receptor beta chain described here comes from a study of blood T cell repertoires in COVID-19. Study details: T cells, B-cell-depleted T cells, or PBMCs supplied cDNA or gDNA.

Germline CDR1 is SGHNT and CDR2 is YENEEA. Unmatched junction bases numbered 12, after V lost 11 bases and J lost 10 bases. CDR3 length: 12 amino acids. Sequencing used immunoSEQ multiplex PCR; TCRdb keeps in-frame clones, though not all of them. The sample has fewer than 250,000 clones; approximately 81% are singletons. Seattle cases were enrolled at active infection and followed longitudinally. Sequencing used peripheral blood. The chain links TRBV11-3 to TRBJ1-1, with 8 nucleotides matching TRBD1. This receptor was identified in a woman aged 80 or over with COVID-19, enrolled during active disease. The CDR3 DNA reads TGTGCCGAGGGGAGGGACAGGTGGGGAGCTTTCTTT. Protein sequence: CAEGRDRWGAFF.